One T cell receptor beta chain is described in this entry. The source of the sample is a study of blood T cell repertoires in COVID-19. The CDR3 has 16 residues. V trimming: 3 bases; J trimming: 7 bases; junction bases outside the gene matches: 10. From germline, CDR1 is MNHEY and CDR2 SMNVEV (reference sequence). As processed by the authors: Reference gene primers were amplified, and this amplification served to estimate nucleated cell counts. Measured with immunoSEQ multiplex PCR; TCRdb has only the in-frame clones, and not every one. That table furnishes V, J and clone size, whereas the DNA furnished D and trimming. The sample consists of roughly 250,000 clones, around four fifths of them appearing once.

The specimen was peripheral blood. The rearrangement uses TRBV27 and TRBJ1-4, with 8 bases fitting TRBD1. This TCR was sampled from a man aged 50 or older with acute or convalescent COVID-19. The CDR3 reads CASSLRWTGLVEKLFF. The CDR3 DNA follows: TGTGCCAGCAGTTTGAGGTGGACAGGGCTTGTTGAAAAACTGTTTTTT.